The 14 T cell receptor beta chains presented below share a single source sample, sequenced in a study of OX40 agonist ivuxolimab in advanced cancers. TCRdb's copy holds only in-frame clones and misses some; the assay was immunoSEQ multiplex PCR. This repertoire shows tens of thousands of clones, around nine tenths found once; its top ten account for roughly 18%. Source: CD4+ or CD8+ T cells sorted from blood, taken in a trial of the OX40 agonist ivuxolimab. Receptor source: an adult with an advanced solid tumor such as melanoma, head and neck, liver or kidney cancer.

The V and J genes are TRBV7-2 and TRBJ2-7, with D unclear. The germline CDR1 and CDR2 sequences are SGHTA and FQGNSA. The CDR3 has 14 amino acids. The V end lost 1 base, the J end lost 3 bases, and 10 bases lay between the germline ends. The CDR3 DNA follows: TGTGCCAGCAGCTTAGACAGACCCTTCTACGAGCAGTACTTC. This translates into CASSLDRPFYEQYF.

Comments on this clone: One end of the junction does not line up with germline, which may come from a read error. The chain carries TRBV7-8 and TRBJ2-7; 7 nucleotides agree with TRBD1. Germline lookup yields CDR1 SGHVS and CDR2 FQNEAQ. The CDR3 is 12 residues long. The CDR3 nucleotides read TGTGCCAGCAGCTTAGAACCGGGACAGATCCTCTTC. It translates to CASSLEPGQILF.

In DNA form, the CDR3 reads TGTGCCAGCAGCTTAGATTGGAGCCCAGATACGCAGTATTTT. Translation: CASSLDWSPDTQYF. The chain couples TRBV11-2 to TRBJ2-3, with no clear D. This CDR3 contains 14 residues. V was clipped by 0 bases and J by 4 bases, with 8 bases between them. Germline V gene lookup returns CDR1 SGHAT and CDR2 FQNNGV.

This chain uses TRBV6-6 with TRBJ2-5; TRBD1 matches at 7 bases. The DNA matches TRBJ2-7 better at its end, which makes the J call doubtful. The CDR3 has 15 amino acids. The germline CDR1 and CDR2 sequences are MNHNY and SVGAGI (reference sequence). CDR3 protein: CASSYSEGATYEQYF. DNA for the CDR3: TGTGCCAGCAGTTACTCCGAGGGGGCAACCTACGAGCAGTACTTC.

The chain links TRBV9 to TRBJ1-2, with D uncertain. The V and J ends lost 0 bases and 3 bases respectively, with 12 bases between them. Germline V gene data show CDR1 as SGDLS and CDR2 as YYNGEE. The CDR3 length is 15 residues. As DNA, the CDR3 is TGTGCCAGCAGCGTAGTCCCCGGGCCGGACTATGGCTACACCTTC. Its translation is CASSVVPGPDYGYTF.

The genes are TRBV6-5 and TRBJ2-1; TRBD2 is a possible D gene (6 bases). CDR1 and CDR2 from the germline V gene are MNHEY and SVGAGI. The CDR3 sequence is 16 residues long. V dropped 0 bases and J dropped 2 bases, with 11 bases sitting between them. This CDR3 is CASSYSSGEAYNEQFF. Here the CDR3 DNA reads TGTGCCAGCAGTTACTCGTCGGGAGAAGCCTACAATGAGCAGTTCTTC.

The chain employs TRBV7-2 and TRBJ2-3, with a weak D call TRBD2 (5 bases). Germline-derived CDR1 and CDR2 are SGHTA and FQGNSA. V was pared by 3 bases and J by 2 bases, with 15 bases between. The CDR3 consists of 16 residues. CDR3 protein: CASSLGAERATDTQYF. The CDR3, as DNA: TGTGCCAGCAGCTTGGGAGCGGAGAGGGCCACAGATACGCAGTATTTT.

The chain uses TRBV4-3 and TRBJ2-2, with no clear D. The CDR3 contains 16 residues. V lost 1 base, J lost 1 base, and 10 bases lay in between. Germline CDR1 and CDR2: LGHNA and YSLEER. CDR3 sequence (DNA): TGCGCCAGCAGCCAAGGGACCCGCCAGAACACCGGGGAGCTGTTTTTT. Protein: CASSQGTRQNTGELFF.

This rearrangement joins TRBV5-1 to TRBJ2-7, with a possible D match to TRBD2 (5 bases). Deletions cut 0 bases from V and 3 bases from J, with 13 bases between. The CDR3 contains 15 residues. Germline V gene data show CDR1 as SGHRS and CDR2 as YFSETQ. The CDR3 loop is CASSLDESEGYEQYF. CDR3 in DNA: TGCGCCAGCAGCTTGGACGAATCCGAGGGCTACGAGCAGTACTTC.

The V call is TRBV11-3, the J call TRBJ2-1; 9 bases are a match to TRBD1. The V segment lost 5 bases and the J segment 5 bases; nucleotides outside the gene matches: 1. Germline V gene sequence: CDR1 SGHNT, CDR2 YENEEA. CDR3 length: 13 residues. CDR3 nucleotides: TGTGCCAGCAGCAGGACAGGGGACAATGAGCAGTTCTTC. Translation: CASSRTGDNEQFF.

The CDR3 loop is CASSFEQGTYNEQFF. The CDR3 DNA reads as TGTGCCAGCAGCTTCGAGCAGGGTACCTACAATGAGCAGTTCTTC. V is TRBV7-8 and J is TRBJ2-1; D possibly corresponds to TRBD1 (5 bases). The CDR3 runs to 15 residues. Trimming removed 3 bases from V and 2 bases from J, with 11 bases in between. The germline gives CDR1 SGHVS, CDR2 FQNEAQ. The variable domain in full, with the rest retrieved from reference TRBV7-8 and TRBJ2-1, is GAGVSQSPRYKVAKRGQDVALRCDPISGHVSLFWYQQALGQGPEFLTYFQNEAQLDKSGLPSDRFFAERPEGSVSTLKIQRTQQEDSAVYLCASSFEQGTYNEQFFGPGTRLTVL.

This chain joins TRBV4-3 and TRBJ1-1; no definite D call. Germline V lookup: CDR1 LGHNA, CDR2 YSLEER. Trimming pared 3 bases from V and 3 bases from J, leaving 8 bases between. The CDR3 totals 13 residues. The CDR3 DNA reads as TGCGCCAGCAGCCATGCCGGGGACACTGAAGCTTTCTTT. Protein sequence: CASSHAGDTEAFF.

CDR3 sequence (DNA): TGTGCCAGCAAAGACCCACAGGGGACCATCGTTGGGAGGAGAGATACGCAGTATTTT. Its translation: CASKDPQGTIVGRRDTQYF. The chain joins TRBV27 to TRBJ2-3; D is possibly TRBD1 (7 bases). V gave up 7 bases and J gave up 5 bases, with 31 bases separating them. CDR1 and CDR2 from the germline V gene are MNHEY and SMNVEV (reference sequence). This CDR3 is built from 19 residues.

This clone was detected once. The chain links TRBV27 to TRBJ2-2; D gene unclear. Germline V gene data show CDR1 as MNHEY and CDR2 as SMNVEV (reference sequence). The V gene lost 4 bases and the J gene lost 4 bases, with 13 bases spanning the gap. The length of the CDR3 is 15 residues. CDR3 sequence (DNA): TGTGCCAGCAGTTCGTCCCTCGCTGTCACCGGGGAGCTGTTTTTT. Translation: CASSSSLAVTGELFF.